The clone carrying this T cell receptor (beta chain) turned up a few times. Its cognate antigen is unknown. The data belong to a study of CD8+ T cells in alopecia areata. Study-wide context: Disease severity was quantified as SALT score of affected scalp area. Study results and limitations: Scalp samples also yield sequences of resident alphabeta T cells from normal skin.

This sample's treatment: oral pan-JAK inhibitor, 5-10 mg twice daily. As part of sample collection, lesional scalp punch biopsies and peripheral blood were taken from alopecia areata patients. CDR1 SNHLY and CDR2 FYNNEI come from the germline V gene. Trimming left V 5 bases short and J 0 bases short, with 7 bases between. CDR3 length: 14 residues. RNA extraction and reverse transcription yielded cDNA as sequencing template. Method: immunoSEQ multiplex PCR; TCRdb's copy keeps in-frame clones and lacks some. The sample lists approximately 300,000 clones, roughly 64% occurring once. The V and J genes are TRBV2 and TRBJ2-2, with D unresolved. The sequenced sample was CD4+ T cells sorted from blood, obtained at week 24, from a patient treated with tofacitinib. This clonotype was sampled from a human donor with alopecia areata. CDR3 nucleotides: TGTGCCAGCAGTCAGGAGTCGAACACCGGGGAGCTGTTTTTT. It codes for CASSQESNTGELFF.